Listed here are 29 T cell receptor beta chains from one sample, sequenced in a study of cytomegalovirus exposure and HLA in healthy donors. PCR was performed using 60 Vbeta and 13 Jbeta primers. Some clones are missing from TCRdb's copy, which holds only in-frame ones; the method was immunoSEQ multiplex PCR. Of 200,000 to 250,000 clones listed, 75% to 85% were seen once; the top ten hold around 2.9%. Material: PBMCs. These receptors were obtained from a woman aged 60 to 75 in good health and CMV-seropositive.

The chain recombines TRBV5-1 with TRBJ2-1, with 7 bases fitting TRBD1. Germline lookup yields CDR1 SGHRS and CDR2 YFSETQ. This CDR3 contains 13 residues. V trimming: 4 bases; J trimming: 11 bases; junction bases outside the gene matches: 9. CDR3 bases: TGCGCCAGCAGCATTGAGGGGGCGAAACAGCAGTTCTTC. Protein product: CASSIEGAKQQFF.

This chain joins TRBV2 and TRBJ1-1, with unresolved D. V was shortened by 6 bases and J by 0 bases, with 2 bases between the two germline ends. Germline CDR1 reads SNHLY; CDR2 reads FYNNEI. CDR3 length: 11 residues. CDR3 bases: TGTGCCAGCAGCGTGAACACTGAAGCTTTCTTT. Amino acids: CASSVNTEAFF. The variable domain in full, completed from reference TRBV2 and TRBJ1-1, reads EPEVTQTPSHQVTQMGQEVILRCVPISNHLYFYWYRQILGQKVEFLVSFYNNEISEKSEIFDDQFSVERPDGSNFTLKIRSTKLEDSAMYFCASSVNTEAFFGQGTRLTVV.

This clone has more than one count but fewer than ten. The rearrangement joins TRBV21-1 to TRBJ1-1; the DNA was not compared with TRBD1, the D call given in the table. TRBV21-1 is recorded as a pseudogene. The CDR3 is 18 amino acids. CDR3 in amino acids: CASSPHDQGITSNTEAFF. CDR3 bases: TGTGCCAGCAGCCCCCACGACCAGGGGATCACCTCGAACACTGAAGCTTTCTTT.

In this sample, this clone turned up a few times. The V gene is TRBV30, the J gene TRBJ1-5; 7 bases fit TRBD1. CDR3 length: 16 residues. V lost 1 base and J lost 0; bases outside the gene matches: 6. Germline V lookup: CDR1 GTSNPN, CDR2 SVGIG (reference sequence). The CDR3 sequence: CAWSDRGVVSNQPQHF. In DNA form, the CDR3 reads TGTGCCTGGAGTGACAGGGGCGTTGTTAGCAATCAGCCCCAGCATTTT.

This clone was picked up one time. The chain recombines TRBV27 with TRBJ1-2; no definite D call. The CDR3 extends over 15 amino acids. Trimming left V 2 bases short and J 9 bases short, with 19 bases between. The germline V gene has CDR1 MNHEY and CDR2 SMNVEV (reference sequence). The CDR3 loop reads CASSLKPGTQRSYTF. CDR3 nucleotides: TGTGCCAGCAGTTTAAAGCCGGGTACCCAAAGGAGCTACACCTTC.

The chain recombines TRBV11-3 with TRBJ2-3; unclear D gene. Germline V gene data show CDR1 as SGHNT and CDR2 as YENEEA. Trimming shortened V by 1 base and J by 4 bases, and 9 bases separated the two germline ends. This CDR3 is built from 14 residues. CDR3 nucleotides: TGTGCCAGCAGCTTAGTAGCAGAGGCAGATACGCAGTATTTT. Translated: CASSLVAEADTQYF. The full variable domain, rest sourced from reference TRBV11-3 and TRBJ2-3, is EAGVVQSPRYKIIEKKQPVAFWCNPISGHNTLYWYLQNLGQGPELLIRYENEEAVDDSQLPKDRFSAERLKGVDSTLKIQPAELGDSAVYLCASSLVAEADTQYFGPGTRLTVL.

The chain employs TRBV10-2 and TRBJ2-5, with 13 bases fitting TRBD2. Germline CDR1 and CDR2: WSHSY and SAAADI. This CDR3 is 15 amino acids long. J lost 1 base, V lost 5 bases, and 1 base had no gene match. The CDR3 is CASSWTSGGQETQYF. Here the CDR3 DNA reads TGCGCCAGCAGTTGGACTAGCGGGGGCCAAGAGACCCAGTACTTC.

Only one count was recorded for this clone. The V gene is TRBV25-1, the J gene TRBJ2-1, with D maybe TRBD2 (6 bases). CDR3 length: 15 amino acids. Germline CDR1 reads MGHDK; CDR2 reads SYGVNS. V lost 1 base and J lost 2, with 9 bases in between. CDR3 sequence reads: CASSEWRGAYNEQFF. The CDR3 DNA reads as TGTGCCAGCAGTGAATGGCGGGGTGCCTACAATGAGCAGTTCTTC.

V gene TRBV6-5 combines with J gene TRBJ2-6; D gene ambiguous. The CDR3 contains 13 residues. V lost 3 bases and J lost 8, with 8 bases in between. Per germline, CDR1 MNHEY and CDR2 SVGAGI. The CDR3 protein is CASSYYGPNVLTF. The CDR3 DNA reads as TGTGCCAGCAGTTATTATGGCCCCAACGTCCTGACTTTC.

This chain joins TRBV11-2 and TRBJ2-3; 8 bases fit TRBD2. The CDR3 is made up of 15 amino acids. With 5 bases clipped from V and 2 bases from J, the junction kept 6 bases outside the gene matches. Per germline, CDR1 SGHAT and CDR2 FQNNGV. In DNA form, the CDR3 reads TGTGCCAGCAGCGCATCACTAGCGGACACAGATACGCAGTATTTT. Translated: CASSASLADTDTQYF.

The chain recombines TRBV4-2 with TRBJ1-4; D ambiguous. CDR1 is LGHNA and CDR2 is YNFKEQ in the germline V gene. V lost 0 bases and J 10 bases, leaving 6 bases between the germline ends. This CDR3 region has 12 residues. The CDR3 nucleotides are TGTGCCAGCAGCCAAGAGACGGGAAAACTGTTTTTT. This encodes CASSQETGKLFF.

The rearrangement links TRBV25-1 to TRBJ2-2, with a tentative D call TRBD2 (6 bases). Germline V lookup: CDR1 MGHDK, CDR2 SYGVNS. CDR3 length: 15 residues. Trimming cost V 3 bases and J 4 bases, with 12 bases left between them. As DNA, the CDR3 is TGTGCCAGCAGTGAGACCATAGCGGCCACCGGGGAGCTGTTTTTT. It encodes CASSETIAATGELFF.

V usage is TRBV6-1 and J usage is TRBJ1-6; perhaps TRBD1 as D (6 bases). V lost 2 bases, J lost 6 bases, and 23 bases lay in between. The V gene's germline CDR1 is MNHNS and CDR2 SASEGT. CDR3 length: 19 amino acids. This CDR3 reads CASSERARVGALPNSPLHF. For the CDR3, the DNA is TGTGCCAGCAGTGAAAGAGCCAGGGTGGGGGCTCTGCCTAATTCACCCCTCCACTTT.

The chain employs TRBV28 and TRBJ1-2, with 11 bases aligning to TRBD1. V was clipped by 7 bases and J by 7 bases; unmatched bases: 8. Germline V CDR1 and CDR2: MDHEN, SYDVKM. The CDR3 totals 14 residues. The CDR3 reads CASTDGQGASGYTF. DNA for the CDR3: TGTGCCAGCACCGACGGACAGGGGGCAAGTGGCTACACCTTC.

This clone occurred a few times. The chain is built from TRBV27 and TRBJ1-5; D might be TRBD1 (5 bases). The ends were cut back, 6 bases at V and 6 bases at J, with 15 bases in the middle. The V gene's germline CDR1 is MNHEY and CDR2 SMNVEV (reference sequence). The CDR3 is 14 amino acids. The CDR3 sequence: CASRGRGPAQPQHF. The CDR3 bases are TGTGCCAGCAGGGGAAGGGGTCCCGCTCAGCCCCAGCATTTT.

V is TRBV27 and J is TRBJ2-3; possibly TRBD2 for D (6 bases). V was shortened by 3 bases and J by 1 base, with 11 bases between the two germline ends. This CDR3 contains 15 residues. Germline V gene lookup returns CDR1 MNHEY and CDR2 SMNVEV (reference sequence). This CDR3 is CASSFTGDGTDTQYF. CDR3 nucleotides: TGTGCCAGCAGTTTCACGGGAGATGGCACAGATACGCAGTATTTT.

Here the CDR3 DNA reads TGTGCCAGCAGTCCACAAGCGGGGGGGTCAAAGACCCAGTACTTC. It is translated as CASSPQAGGSKTQYF. The chain uses TRBV27 and TRBJ2-5; 10 bases line up with TRBD2. With V trimmed by 5 bases and J by 6 bases, 9 bases remained unmatched. Germline V gives CDR1 MNHEY, CDR2 SMNVEV (reference sequence). This CDR3 has 15 residues.

The genes are TRBV2 and TRBJ1-2, with TRBD1 matching over 8 bases. With V trimmed by 5 bases and J by 7 bases, 9 bases remained unmatched. There are 14 residues in the CDR3. The germline V gene has CDR1 SNHLY and CDR2 FYNNEI. The CDR3 nucleotides read TGTGCCAGCAGTTTAGCAACAGGGGGAAGTGGCTACACCTTC. This codes for CASSLATGGSGYTF.

For this clone: The junction shows a germline mismatch at one end, possibly a read error. Different DNA sequences within this sample yield the same CDR3. The chain links TRBV4-1 to TRBJ2-5, with D hard to call. Germline CDR1 and CDR2: MGHRA and YSYEKL. This CDR3 comprises 13 residues. The CDR3 sequence: CASSQVPRETQYF. The CDR3 DNA reads as TGTGCCAGCAGCCAAGTGCCCCGGGAGACCCAGTACTTC.

The chain has TRBV4-1 and TRBJ2-1; TRBD2 aligns across 11 bases. The length of the CDR3 is 15 residues. Germline V gene sequence: CDR1 MGHRA, CDR2 YSYEKL. V trimming: 1 base; J trimming: 8 bases; junction bases outside the gene matches: 4. The CDR3 reads CASSQVLAGAYEQFF. The DNA of the CDR3 is TGCGCCAGCAGCCAAGTACTAGCGGGAGCCTATGAGCAGTTCTTC.

The V call is TRBV18, the J call TRBJ2-2; 12 bases line up with TRBD2. This CDR3 contains 17 residues. The V segment lost 0 bases and the J segment 5 bases; nucleotides outside the gene matches: 4. From germline, CDR1 is KGHSH and CDR2 LQKENI. The CDR3 DNA sequence: TGTGCCAGCTCACCACCGAATCTAGCGGGAGGGACCGGGGAGCTGTTTTTT. Translating it yields CASSPPNLAGGTGELFF. Looking up the rest from reference TRBV18 and TRBJ2-2 gives the full variable domain: NAGVMQNPRHLVRRRGQEARLRCSPMKGHSHVYWYRQLPEEGLKFMVYLQKENIIDESGMPKERFSAEFPKEGPSILRIQQVVRGDSAAYFCASSPPNLAGGTGELFFGEGSRLTVL.

The chain links TRBV29-1 to TRBJ2-3; 9 bases fit TRBD1. This CDR3 region has 12 residues. Per germline, CDR1 SQVTM and CDR2 ANQGSEA. Trimming removed 8 bases from V and 9 bases from J; junction bases left unmatched: 9. The CDR3 DNA reads TGCAGCCCATTGGGACAGGGAGGAACGCAGTATTTT. Protein sequence: CSPLGQGGTQYF.

This clone was seen only a few times. The chain has TRBV29-1 and TRBJ1-5; D is unclear. Trimming removed 7 bases from V and 1 base from J, with 14 bases in between. The CDR3 is 14 residues long. The germline V gene encodes CDR1 SQVTM and CDR2 ANQGSEA. The CDR3 spells CSAGGMNSNQPQHF. CDR3 DNA: TGCAGCGCAGGCGGGATGAACAGCAATCAGCCCCAGCATTTT. Variable domain in full (rest from reference TRBV29-1 and TRBJ1-5): SAVISQKPSRDICQRGTSLTIQCQVDSQVTMMFWYRQQPGQSLTLIATANQGSEATYESGFVIDKFPISRPNLTFSTLTVSNMSPEDSSIYLCSAGGMNSNQPQHFGDGTRLSIL.

This clone has just a few counts. V is TRBV7-2 and J is TRBJ2-5; 9 bases are a match to TRBD1. There are 13 residues in the CDR3. Per the germline V gene, CDR1 is SGHTA and CDR2 is FQGNSA. Trimming at V came to 4 bases and at J to 5 bases, leaving 2 bases not matched to a gene. DNA for the CDR3: TGTGCCAGCAGCTCGGACAGGGGTGAGACCCAGTACTTC. This gives the protein CASSSDRGETQYF.

The chain uses TRBV13 and TRBJ1-1, with TRBD1 matching 9 bases. The trim removed 7 bases at V and 5 bases at J, leaving 8 bases unmatched. Looked up from germline, CDR1 is PRHDT and CDR2 is FYEKMQ (reference sequence). CDR3 length: 14 amino acids. The CDR3: CASKANRGRTEAFF. The CDR3 DNA reads as TGTGCCAGCAAAGCGAACAGGGGGCGAACTGAAGCTTTCTTT.

The chain carries TRBV30 and TRBJ2-1; D is unresolved. The CDR3 covers 13 residues. The V gene lost 0 bases and the J gene lost 7 bases, with 10 bases spanning the gap. Germline V CDR1 and CDR2: GTSNPN, SVGIG (reference sequence). The CDR3 loop reads CAWSVLVGNEQFF. The CDR3 DNA follows: TGTGCCTGGAGTGTTCTAGTCGGGAATGAGCAGTTCTTC.

J is TRBJ2-1 and V is TRBV2; 15 bases line up with TRBD2. V lost 6 bases and J lost 7; bases outside the gene matches: 7. The CDR3 consists of 16 residues. Germline-derived CDR1 and CDR2 are SNHLY and FYNNEI. The CDR3 bases are TGTGCCAGCAGGGAGGGACTAGCGGGAGGTCTTAATGAGCAGTTCTTC. It is translated as CASREGLAGGLNEQFF.

The rearrangement joins TRBV2 to TRBJ1-5, with TRBD1 matching 10 bases. V lost 6 bases and J lost 2; bases outside the gene matches: 13. The CDR3 loop spans 18 amino acids. CDR1 is SNHLY and CDR2 is FYNNEI in the germline V gene. CDR3: CASRGPGQGLVGNQPQHF. The CDR3 DNA reads as TGTGCCAGCAGAGGGCCGGGACAGGGGCTGGTGGGCAATCAGCCCCAGCATTTT.

The genes are TRBV7-6 and TRBJ1-3; possible D gene TRBD1, 6 bases. Trimming removed 5 bases from V and 6 bases from J, with 11 bases in between. This CDR3 comprises 13 residues. The germline gives CDR1 SGHVS, CDR2 FNYEAQ. CDR3 in DNA: TGTGCCAGCAGCCTAGGACAGCCAAACACCATATATTTT. The encoded protein is CASSLGQPNTIYF.